Below, 10 T cell receptor beta chains from the same sample are listed, as sequenced in a study of blood T cell repertoires in COVID-19. Sequencing was performed with immunoSEQ multiplex PCR; in TCRdb, only in-frame clones are kept and a portion is missing. The sample carries roughly 280,000 clones, roughly 90% recorded once. The sequenced sample consisted of peripheral blood. These receptors came from a woman between 50 and 59 years old who had recovered from COVID-19.

V gene TRBV19 combines with J gene TRBJ2-5; the match to TRBD1 covers 9 bases. The V and J ends lost 3 bases and 4 bases, in that order; junction bases with no gene match: 9. The CDR3 loop spans 16 amino acids. From germline, CDR1 is LNHDA and CDR2 SQIVND (reference sequence). CDR3 in amino acids: CASSIVSGQGRETQYF. Written as DNA, the CDR3 is TGTGCCAGTAGTATTGTTTCCGGACAGGGGAGAGAGACCCAGTACTTC.

The chain combines TRBV7-2 with TRBJ2-5; a possible D gene is TRBD2 (5 bases). The germline gives CDR1 SGHTA, CDR2 FQGNSA. The CDR3 has 13 amino acids. V lost 1 base to trimming and J lost 8 bases, with 11 bases between them. The CDR3 reads CASSLGTDLTQYF. CDR3 DNA: TGTGCCAGCAGCTTAGGGACGGACTTAACCCAGTACTTC.

This chain links TRBV6-5 with TRBJ2-3, with no clear D. The ends were cut back, 2 bases at V and 2 bases at J, with 14 bases in the middle. There are 16 residues in the CDR3. CDR1 MNHEY and CDR2 SVGAGI come from the germline V gene. CDR3 in DNA: TGTGCCAGCAGTTACGGGTCGATAGCTAACACAGATACGCAGTATTTT. Protein sequence: CASSYGSIANTDTQYF.

CDR3 bases: TGCGCCAGCAGCCCTTCCCCGACAGCAGAATCCTACGAGCAGTACTTC. Translation: CASSPSPTAESYEQYF. The gene calls are TRBV4-3 and TRBJ2-7; D perhaps matches TRBD1 (5 bases). The CDR3 runs to 16 residues. CDR1 is LGHNA, CDR2 YSLEER, per germline. Deletions cut 4 bases from V and 1 base from J, with 17 bases between.

This clone is a singleton in its sample. V usage is TRBV9 and J usage is TRBJ2-7; 10 nucleotides align to TRBD2. Germline V gene data show CDR1 as SGDLS and CDR2 as YYNGEE. CDR3 length equals 14 residues. Trimming cost V 6 bases and J 0 bases; bases outside gene matches: 3. CDR3 DNA: TGTGCCAGCATTAGCGGGAGGAGCTCCTACGAGCAGTACTTC. Protein: CASISGRSSYEQYF.

The chain combines TRBV4-1 with TRBJ1-2; 7 nucleotides agree with TRBD1. The CDR3 has 17 amino acids. V dropped 3 bases and J dropped 4; count of bases not matched to a gene: 14. CDR1 and CDR2 from the germline V gene are MGHRA and YSYEKL. CDR3 sequence reads: CASSHTLKGQTFYGYTF. DNA for the CDR3: TGCGCCAGCAGCCATACGCTCAAGGGACAGACCTTCTATGGCTACACCTTC.

This chain joins TRBV6-5 and TRBJ2-2; D is perhaps TRBD2 (6 bases). From germline, CDR1 is MNHEY and CDR2 SVGAGI. Deletions cut 0 bases from V and 7 bases from J, with 6 bases between. This CDR3 contains 13 residues. The CDR3 protein is CASSYSGGGELFF. The CDR3 DNA follows: TGTGCCAGCAGTTACTCGGGGGGCGGGGAGCTGTTTTTT.

V gene TRBV2 combines with J gene TRBJ1-2; 7 nucleotides agree with TRBD1. This CDR3 has 15 amino acids. After removal of 4 bases from V and 8 bases from J, the junction contained 13 bases not matched to a gene. Germline V gene data show CDR1 as SNHLY and CDR2 as FYNNEI. The CDR3 DNA reads TGTGCCAGCAGTGCGGTAGGACAGGTCCCGGGGGGCTACACCTTC. This codes for CASSAVGQVPGGYTF. Drawing the rest from reference TRBV2 and TRBJ1-2, the complete variable domain is EPEVTQTPSHQVTQMGQEVILRCVPISNHLYFYWYRQILGQKVEFLVSFYNNEISEKSEIFDDQFSVERPDGSNFTLKIRSTKLEDSAMYFCASSAVGQVPGGYTFGSGTRLTVV.

The chain is built from TRBV28 and TRBJ2-7, with a possible D match to TRBD2 (6 bases). CDR3 size: 14 residues. V lost 1 base and J 5 bases, leaving 12 bases between the germline ends. Germline V gene lookup returns CDR1 MDHEN and CDR2 SYDVKM. Written as DNA, the CDR3 is TGTGCCAGCAGTTTATTGGGCGGGAACAACGAGCAGTACTTC. It yields the protein CASSLLGGNNEQYF.

This clone showed up just a few times. The CDR3 DNA follows: TGTGCCAGCAGCTTTCTTCCGACAGGCCTGGGTGGGGCTGAAGCTTTCTTT. It yields the protein CASSFLPTGLGGAEAFF. V usage is TRBV5-5 and J usage is TRBJ1-1; maybe TRBD1 (6 bases). The CDR3 is made up of 17 amino acids. V lost 2 bases and J lost 6, with 23 bases in between. Germline V gene data show CDR1 as SGHKS and CDR2 as YYEKEE (reference sequence).